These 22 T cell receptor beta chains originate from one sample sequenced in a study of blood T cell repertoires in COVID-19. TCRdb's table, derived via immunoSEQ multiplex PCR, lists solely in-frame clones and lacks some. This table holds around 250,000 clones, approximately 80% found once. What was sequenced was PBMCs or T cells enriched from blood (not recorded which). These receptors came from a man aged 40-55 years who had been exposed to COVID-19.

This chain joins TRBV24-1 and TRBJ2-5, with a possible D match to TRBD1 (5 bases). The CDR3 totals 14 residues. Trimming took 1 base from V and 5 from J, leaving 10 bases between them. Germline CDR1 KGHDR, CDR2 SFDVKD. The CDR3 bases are TGTGCCACCAGTGATTTCCTCAAGGGGGAGACCCAGTACTTC. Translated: CATSDFLKGETQYF.

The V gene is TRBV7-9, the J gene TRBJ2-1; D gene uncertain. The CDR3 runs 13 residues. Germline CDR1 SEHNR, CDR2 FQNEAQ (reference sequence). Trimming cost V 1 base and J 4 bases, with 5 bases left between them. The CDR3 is CASSLGEYNEQFF. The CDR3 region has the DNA TGTGCCAGCAGCTTAGGAGAATACAATGAGCAGTTCTTC.

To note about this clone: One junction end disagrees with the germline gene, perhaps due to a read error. The CDR3 loop reads CASSDSGGTGELFF. The CDR3 DNA sequence: TGTGCCAGCAGTGACTCAGGGGGTACCGGGGAGCTGTTTTTT. The chain is built from TRBV6-6 and TRBJ2-2, with 7 bases matching TRBD1. CDR1 MNHNY and CDR2 SVGAGI come from the germline V gene (reference sequence). CDR3 length equals 14 residues.

CDR3 loop: CASSRGTSEPPGDTQYF. CDR3 bases: TGTGCCAGTAGTAGGGGGACTAGCGAGCCGCCTGGAGATACGCAGTATTTT. This chain uses TRBV19 with TRBJ2-3; 10 positions agree with TRBD2. V lost 4 bases and J lost 5; bases outside the gene matches: 12. The CDR3 covers 17 residues. Per germline, CDR1 LNHDA and CDR2 SQIVND (reference sequence).

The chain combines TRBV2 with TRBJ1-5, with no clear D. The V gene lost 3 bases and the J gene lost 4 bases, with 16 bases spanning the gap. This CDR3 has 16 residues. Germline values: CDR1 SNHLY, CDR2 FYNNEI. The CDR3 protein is CASSDVGAIGNQPQHF. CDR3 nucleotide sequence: TGTGCCAGCAGTGATGTCGGAGCGATCGGTAATCAGCCCCAGCATTTT.

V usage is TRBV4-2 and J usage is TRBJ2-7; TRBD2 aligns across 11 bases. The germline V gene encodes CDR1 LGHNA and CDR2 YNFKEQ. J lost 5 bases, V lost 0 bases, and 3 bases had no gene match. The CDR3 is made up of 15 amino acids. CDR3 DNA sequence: TGTGCCAGCAGCCAAGAAACTAGCGGGAGCAACGAGCAGTACTTC. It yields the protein CASSQETSGSNEQYF.

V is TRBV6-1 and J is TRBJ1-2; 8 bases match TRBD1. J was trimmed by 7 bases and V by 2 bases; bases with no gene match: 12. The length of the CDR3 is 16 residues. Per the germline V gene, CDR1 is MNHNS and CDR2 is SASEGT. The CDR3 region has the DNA TGTGCCAGCAGTGAAAGTCTTGTGGCAGGGGGCGGTGGCTACACCTTC. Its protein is CASSESLVAGGGGYTF.

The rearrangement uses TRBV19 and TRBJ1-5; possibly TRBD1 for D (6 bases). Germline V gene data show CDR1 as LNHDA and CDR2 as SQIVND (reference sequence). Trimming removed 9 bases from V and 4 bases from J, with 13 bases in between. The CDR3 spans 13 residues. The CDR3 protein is CASTGTSNQPQHF. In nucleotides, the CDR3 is TGTGCCAGCACCGGGACATCAAATCAGCCCCAGCATTTT.

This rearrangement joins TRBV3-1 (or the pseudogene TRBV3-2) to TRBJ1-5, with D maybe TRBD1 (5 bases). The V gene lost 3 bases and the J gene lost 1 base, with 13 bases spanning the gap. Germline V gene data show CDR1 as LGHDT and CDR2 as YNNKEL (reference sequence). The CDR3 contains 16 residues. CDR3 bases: TGTGCCAGCAGCCATAGTCAGGGATCCAGCAATCAGCCCCAGCATTTT. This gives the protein CASSHSQGSSNQPQHF.

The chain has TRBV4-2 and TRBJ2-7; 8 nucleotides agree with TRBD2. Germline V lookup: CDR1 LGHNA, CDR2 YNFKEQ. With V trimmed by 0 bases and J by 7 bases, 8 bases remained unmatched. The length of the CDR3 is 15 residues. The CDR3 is CASSQDLAGGREQYF. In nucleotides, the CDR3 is TGTGCCAGCAGCCAAGATCTGGCGGGGGGCCGGGAGCAGTACTTC.

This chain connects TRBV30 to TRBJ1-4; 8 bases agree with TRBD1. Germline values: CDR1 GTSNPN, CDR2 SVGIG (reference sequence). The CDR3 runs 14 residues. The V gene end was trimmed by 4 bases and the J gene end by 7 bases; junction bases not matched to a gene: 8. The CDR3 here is CAWTAGGWGEKLFF. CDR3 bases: TGTGCCTGGACTGCAGGGGGCTGGGGTGAAAAACTGTTTTTT.

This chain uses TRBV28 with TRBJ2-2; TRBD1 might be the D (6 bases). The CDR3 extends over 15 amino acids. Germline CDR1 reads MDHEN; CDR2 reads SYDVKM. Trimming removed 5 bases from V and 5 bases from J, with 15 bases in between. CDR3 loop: CASSTGSLSTGELFF. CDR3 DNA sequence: TGTGCCAGCAGTACAGGGTCTTTAAGTACCGGGGAGCTGTTTTTT.

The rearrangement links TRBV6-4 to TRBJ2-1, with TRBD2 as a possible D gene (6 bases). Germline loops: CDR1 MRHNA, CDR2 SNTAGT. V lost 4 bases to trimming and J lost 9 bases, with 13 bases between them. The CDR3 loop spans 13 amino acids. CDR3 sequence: CASSVGEVGEQFF. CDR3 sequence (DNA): TGTGCCAGCAGTGTGGGGGAGGTAGGTGAGCAGTTCTTC.

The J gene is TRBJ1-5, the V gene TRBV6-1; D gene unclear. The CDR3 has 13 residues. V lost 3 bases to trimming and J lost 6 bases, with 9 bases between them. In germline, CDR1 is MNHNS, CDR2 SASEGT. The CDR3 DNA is TGTGCCAGCAGTGAGAGGGCGGCTCAGCCCCAGCATTTT. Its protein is CASSERAAQPQHF.

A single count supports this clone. CDR3 sequence (DNA): TGTGCCAGCAGCCCGGACATTGCTAGCGGGATACTTTACGAGCAGTACTTC. It codes for CASSPDIASGILYEQYF. The chain uses TRBV4-2 and TRBJ2-7; 9 nucleotides agree with TRBD2. The V and J ends lost 4 bases and 4 bases, in that order; junction bases with no gene match: 14. The CDR3 spans 17 residues. In germline, CDR1 is LGHNA, CDR2 YNFKEQ.

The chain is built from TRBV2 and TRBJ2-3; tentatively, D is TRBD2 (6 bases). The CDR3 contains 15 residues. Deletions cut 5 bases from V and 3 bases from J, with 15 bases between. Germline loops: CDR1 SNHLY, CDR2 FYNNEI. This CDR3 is CASSSEEGPTDTQYF. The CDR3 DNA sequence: TGTGCCAGCAGTTCAGAGGAGGGGCCTACAGATACGCAGTATTTT.

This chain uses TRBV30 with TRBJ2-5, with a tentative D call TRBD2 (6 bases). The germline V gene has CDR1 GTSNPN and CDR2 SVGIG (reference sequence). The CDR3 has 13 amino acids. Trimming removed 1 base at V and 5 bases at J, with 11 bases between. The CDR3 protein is CAWSGGVVETQYF. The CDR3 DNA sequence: TGTGCCTGGAGTGGGGGGGTTGTGGAGACCCAGTACTTC. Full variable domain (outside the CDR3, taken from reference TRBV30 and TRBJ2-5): SQTIHQWPATLVQPVGSPLSLECTVEGTSNPNLYWYRQAAGRGLQLLFYSVGIGQISSEVPQNLSASRPQDRQFILSSKKLLLSDSGFYLCAWSGGVVETQYFGPGTRLLVL.

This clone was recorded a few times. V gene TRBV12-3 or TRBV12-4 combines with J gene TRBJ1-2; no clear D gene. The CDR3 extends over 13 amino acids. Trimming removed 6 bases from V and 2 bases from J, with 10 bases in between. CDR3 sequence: CASRKTTNYGYTF. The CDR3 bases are TGTGCCAGCAGAAAGACTACGAACTATGGCTACACCTTC.

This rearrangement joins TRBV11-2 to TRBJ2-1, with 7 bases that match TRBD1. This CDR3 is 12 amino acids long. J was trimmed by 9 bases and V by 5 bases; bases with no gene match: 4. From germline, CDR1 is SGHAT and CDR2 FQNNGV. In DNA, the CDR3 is TGTGCCAGCAGCCTGACAGGGCCTGAGCAGTTCTTC. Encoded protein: CASSLTGPEQFF. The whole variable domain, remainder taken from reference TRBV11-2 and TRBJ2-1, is EAGVAQSPRYKIIEKRQSVAFWCNPISGHATLYWYQQILGQGPKLLIQFQNNGVVDDSQLPKDRFSAERLKGVDSTLKIQPAKLEDSAVYLCASSLTGPEQFFGPGTRLTVL.

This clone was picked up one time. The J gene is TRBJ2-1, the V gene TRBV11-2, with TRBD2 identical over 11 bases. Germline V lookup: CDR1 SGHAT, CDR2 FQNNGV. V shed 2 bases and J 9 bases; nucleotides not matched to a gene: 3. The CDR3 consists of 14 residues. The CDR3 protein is CASSLQTSGVEQFF. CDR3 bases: TGTGCCAGCAGCTTACAGACTAGCGGGGTTGAGCAGTTCTTC. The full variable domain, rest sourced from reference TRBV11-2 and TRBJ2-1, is EAGVAQSPRYKIIEKRQSVAFWCNPISGHATLYWYQQILGQGPKLLIQFQNNGVVDDSQLPKDRFSAERLKGVDSTLKIQPAKLEDSAVYLCASSLQTSGVEQFFGPGTRLTVL.

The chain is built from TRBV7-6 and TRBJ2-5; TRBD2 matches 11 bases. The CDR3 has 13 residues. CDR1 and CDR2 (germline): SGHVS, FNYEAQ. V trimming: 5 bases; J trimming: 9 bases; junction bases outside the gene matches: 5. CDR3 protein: CASSAPGLAAQYF. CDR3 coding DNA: TGTGCCAGCAGCGCACCGGGACTAGCGGCCCAGTACTTC.

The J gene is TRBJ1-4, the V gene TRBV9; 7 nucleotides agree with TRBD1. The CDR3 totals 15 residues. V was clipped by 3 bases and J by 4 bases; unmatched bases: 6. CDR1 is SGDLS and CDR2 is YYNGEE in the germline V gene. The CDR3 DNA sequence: TGTGCCAGCAGCGATGCGACAGGGTATAATGAAAAACTGTTTTTT. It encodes CASSDATGYNEKLFF.